This TCR beta chain was identified during a study of OX40 agonist ivuxolimab in advanced cancers. About the full investigation: The costimulatory receptor OX40 (CD134) was targeted by ivuxolimab, a fully human IgG2 agonistic monoclonal antibody. Intravenous ivuxolimab was administered to patients every 2 weeks at six dose levels: 0.01, 0.1, 0.3, 1.5, 3 and 10 mg/kg. Of the roughly 50 dose-escalation patients, hepatocellular carcinoma was present in about 20, melanoma in approximately 15, renal cell carcinoma in 9 and head and neck cancer in 9. In the dose-escalation cohort, more than 80% of patients were male, and the mean age was around 60 years with a range of roughly 20 to 80. Patients were allowed to have had prior anti-PD-1, anti-PD-L1 or anti-CTLA-4 therapy, and approximately 40% of the dose-escalation patients had previously received checkpoint inhibitors. Partial responses occurred in three dose-escalation patients, of whom one had hepatocellular carcinoma and two had cutaneous melanoma. Peripheral TCRbeta sequencing was intended to test whether TCR sequence diversity was altered and clonal T-cell expansion was caused by ivuxolimab. The paper describes the monotherapy dose-escalation part (N of about 47 patients) of the phase I trial of ivuxolimab.

This clone was picked up a small number of times. Its antigen is still unknown. Qualities for individual bases were not recorded, and no much larger clone is one base off. Study-wide conclusions, independent of this receptor: Low levels of normalized T-cell clonal expansion were also shown by some nonresponding patients. After ivuxolimab, more expanded clones were found on average in CD8+ T cells than in CD4+ T cells. Antigen specificity was not determined for the clonally expanded peripheral T cells. In the 0.1-3.0 mg/kg groups, partial responders were among the patients with the lowest normalized peripheral clonal expansion, particularly in CD8+ T cells. Clonal expansion of both CD4+ and CD8+ blood T cells was observed from baseline to week 6 at doses 0.1 to 3.0 mg/kg.

The trial excluded patients who had a history of autoimmune disease or who were on systemic immunosuppression. Peripheral blood for TCR sequencing was collected from all dose cohorts at baseline, on cycle 4 day 1, and on cycle 7 day 1. The samples were drawn from a first-in-human, open-label, multicenter phase I dose-escalation trial of ivuxolimab. The trial enrolled adults with locally advanced or metastatic head and neck squamous cell, hepatocellular, melanoma or renal cell carcinoma. Before TCR sequencing, CD4+ T cells and CD8+ T cells from peripheral blood were sorted into separate populations. CDR3 length: 14 amino acids, cysteine to phenylalanine. The CDR3 DNA has 42 bases and is translated from base 1. The germline V gene (reference sequence) sets CDR1 to LNHDA and CDR2 to SQIVND. V is pared back by 4 bases and J by 10 bases, with 14 bases lying between the germline termini. Genomic DNA was extracted from sorted cells for sequencing of the TCRbeta CDR3 region. The immunoSEQ Assay was used for sequencing of TCRbeta CDR3 regions. TCRdb stores this immuneACCESS table with in-frame sequences only. Part of the clones is absent; in the studies checked, under half of the shortfall reflects unresolved V genes, and no reason is known for the rest. For this sample there are 45,000 to 50,000 clones; approximately 79% appear just once. In total, the top ten clones hold around 1.9% of the sample.

The sequence was collected from an adult with an advanced solid tumor such as melanoma, head and neck, liver or kidney cancer. The chain uses TRBV19 and TRBJ1-6; the D segment cannot be called with confidence. Sequencing was performed on CD4+ or CD8+ T cells sorted from blood, taken in a trial of the OX40 agonist ivuxolimab. The DNA is as follows: TGTGCCAGTAGTACAGTCATCCCATCATCACCCCTCCACTTT. Its translation is CASSTVIPSSPLHF.